Listed below are T cell receptor beta chains from one sample, sequenced in a study of technical replicates of blood from a handful of donors. Clones were read by immunoSEQ multiplex PCR, and TCRdb kept only the in-frame ones, dropping some. The sample lists about 56,000 clones; over 90% were seen once. Sequencing was performed on PBMCs. The receptors shown here come from a human donor in good health. Some clones in this sample may be carry-over from other donors' samples. The CDR3 runs from the conserved cysteine through the conserved F or W. A D gene is named only where the DNA matches it firmly. Clone size is not always given. Where it is, it says once, few, many or a class for expanded clones.

v_gene: TRBV11-2; abundance: -; j_gene: TRBJ2-2; d_gene: -; CDR3aa: CASRRGRELFF; CDR3nt: TGTGCCAGCAGGAGAGGTCGGGAGCTGTTTTTT
v_gene: TRBV5-1; abundance: few; j_gene: TRBJ2-3; d_gene: -; CDR3aa: CASSPDGTITDTQYF; CDR3nt: TGCGCCAGCAGCCCGGACGGGACAATCACAGATACGCAGTATTTT
v_gene: TRBV4-3; abundance: -; j_gene: TRBJ1-2; d_gene: -; CDR3aa: CASSQDTGTYYGYTF; CDR3nt: TGCGCCAGCAGCCAAGACACCGGGACATACTATGGCTACACCTTC
v_gene: TRBV5-1; abundance: -; j_gene: TRBJ1-1; d_gene: -; CDR3aa: CASSLGSVNTEAFF; CDR3nt: TGCGCCAGCAGCTTGGGTTCGGTGAACACTGAAGCTTTCTTT
v_gene: TRBV5-1; abundance: -; j_gene: TRBJ2-5; d_gene: -; CDR3aa: CASSLEGGRGETQYF; CDR3nt: TGCGCCAGCAGCTTGGAGGGTGGAAGGGGAGAGACCCAGTACTTC
v_gene: TRBV7-8; abundance: -; j_gene: TRBJ2-3; d_gene: -; CDR3aa: CASSLGGPGDTQYF; CDR3nt: TGTGCCAGCAGCCTAGGGGGGCCGGGGGATACGCAGTATTTT
v_gene: TRBV18; abundance: -; j_gene: TRBJ1-5; d_gene: TRBD1; CDR3aa: CASSPPGQGGFGNQPQHF; CDR3nt: TGTGCCAGCTCACCACCGGGACAGGGGGGATTTGGCAATCAGCCCCAGCATTTT
v_gene: TRBV5-1; abundance: -; j_gene: TRBJ2-7; d_gene: -; CDR3aa: CASSIDRFSYEQYF; CDR3nt: TGCGCCAGCAGCATCGACAGGTTCTCCTACGAGCAGTACTTC
v_gene: TRBV9; abundance: -; j_gene: TRBJ2-6; d_gene: TRBD1; CDR3aa: CASSPRDSLSGANVLTF; CDR3nt: TGTGCCAGCAGCCCTAGGGACAGCCTCTCTGGGGCCAACGTCCTGACTTTC
v_gene: TRBV5-6; abundance: -; j_gene: TRBJ2-7; d_gene: TRBD1; CDR3aa: CASSWTGSYEQYF; CDR3nt: TGTGCCAGCAGCTGGACAGGCTCCTACGAGCAGTACTTC
v_gene: TRBV7-3; abundance: -; j_gene: TRBJ2-1; d_gene: -; CDR3aa: CASSSTGKPYNEQFF; CDR3nt: TGTGCCAGCAGCTCTACAGGAAAACCCTACAATGAGCAGTTCTTC
v_gene: TRBV9; abundance: -; j_gene: TRBJ2-3; d_gene: -; CDR3aa: CASSVLGDKDTQYF; CDR3nt: TGTGCCAGCAGCGTCCTAGGTGATAAAGATACGCAGTATTTT
v_gene: TRBV7-9; abundance: -; j_gene: TRBJ1-2; d_gene: -; CDR3aa: CASSTLVHGYTF; CDR3nt: TGTGCCAGCAGTACCCTAGTCCATGGCTACACCTTC
v_gene: TRBV5-4; abundance: -; j_gene: TRBJ2-5; d_gene: TRBD2; CDR3aa: CASSYGLAQETQYF; CDR3nt: TGTGCCAGCAGCTACGGACTAGCACAAGAGACCCAGTACTTC
v_gene: TRBV29-1; abundance: -; j_gene: TRBJ2-3; d_gene: TRBD1; CDR3aa: CSVTRQGGSTDTQYF; CDR3nt: TGCAGCGTTACTAGACAGGGGGGGAGCACAGATACGCAGTATTTT
v_gene: TRBV7-9; abundance: -; j_gene: TRBJ1-2; d_gene: TRBD1; CDR3aa: CASSLTQTGDRDGYTF; CDR3nt: TGTGCCAGCAGCTTGACCCAGACAGGGGATCGAGACGGCTACACCTTC
v_gene: TRBV2; abundance: few; j_gene: TRBJ2-5; d_gene: -; CDR3aa: CASGAFQETQYF; CDR3nt: TGTGCCTCAGGGGCCTTTCAAGAGACCCAGTACTTC
v_gene: TRBV5-4; abundance: once; j_gene: TRBJ1-2; d_gene: -; CDR3aa: CASSASGIPDYGYTF; CDR3nt: TGTGCCAGCAGCGCGTCCGGGATCCCAGACTATGGCTACACCTTC
v_gene: TRBV9; abundance: -; j_gene: TRBJ2-1; d_gene: TRBD2; CDR3aa: CASSVTSGGYNEQFF; CDR3nt: TGTGCCAGCAGTGTCACTAGCGGGGGCTACAATGAGCAGTTCTTC
v_gene: TRBV7-9; abundance: -; j_gene: TRBJ2-5; d_gene: -; CDR3aa: CASSPHSKETQYF; CDR3nt: TGTGCCAGCAGCCCCCATAGCAAAGAGACCCAGTACTTC
v_gene: TRBV11-2; abundance: few; j_gene: TRBJ1-2; d_gene: -; CDR3aa: CASSLGPGSGYTF; CDR3nt: TGTGCCAGCAGCTTAGGGCCTGGCAGTGGCTACACCTTC
v_gene: TRBV19; abundance: -; j_gene: TRBJ1-3; d_gene: -; CDR3aa: CASSGPLTGGGNTIYF; CDR3nt: TGTGCCAGTAGTGGGCCCTTGACAGGAGGAGGAAACACCATATATTTT
v_gene: TRBV11-3; abundance: -; j_gene: TRBJ1-1; d_gene: -; CDR3aa: CASSFQASSEAFF; CDR3nt: TGTGCCAGCAGCTTTCAGGCCAGCTCTGAAGCTTTCTTT
v_gene: TRBV7-3; abundance: -; j_gene: TRBJ1-1; d_gene: -; CDR3aa: CASSLSGGRTEAFF; CDR3nt: TGTGCCAGCAGCTTATCCGGGGGTCGGACTGAAGCTTTCTTT
v_gene: TRBV4-3; abundance: -; j_gene: TRBJ2-3; d_gene: TRBD2; CDR3aa: CASSQDAQRGGRDTQYF; CDR3nt: TGCGCCAGCAGCCAAGATGCTCAGCGGGGGGGGCGAGATACGCAGTATTTT
v_gene: TRBV5-6; abundance: -; j_gene: TRBJ2-1; d_gene: TRBD2; CDR3aa: CASSISGSSYNEQFF; CDR3nt: TGTGCCAGCAGCATTAGCGGGAGCTCCTACAATGAGCAGTTCTTC
v_gene: TRBV4-3; abundance: -; j_gene: TRBJ1-2; d_gene: -; CDR3aa: CASSQDLNGGYTF; CDR3nt: TGCGCCAGCAGCCAAGATCTTAACGGTGGCTACACCTTC
v_gene: TRBV2; abundance: -; j_gene: TRBJ1-3; d_gene: -; CDR3aa: CASRGAGNGNTIYF; CDR3nt: TGTGCCAGCAGAGGGGCAGGGAACGGAAACACCATATATTTT
v_gene: TRBV27; abundance: many; j_gene: TRBJ2-7; d_gene: -; CDR3aa: CASSGKGVFNYEQYF; CDR3nt: TGTGCCAGCAGCGGCAAGGGGGTCTTTAACTACGAGCAGTACTTC
v_gene: TRBV7-2; abundance: -; j_gene: TRBJ2-7; d_gene: TRBD2; CDR3aa: CASSPHSGGALEQYF; CDR3nt: TGTGCCAGCAGCCCTCACAGCGGGGGGGCATTAGAGCAGTACTTC
v_gene: TRBV4-1; abundance: -; j_gene: TRBJ1-4; d_gene: -; CDR3aa: CASSQDLKGQAFF; CDR3nt: TGCGCCAGCAGCCAAGATCTAAAAGGACAAGCGTTTTTT
v_gene: TRBV4-1; abundance: -; j_gene: TRBJ2-2; d_gene: TRBD2; CDR3aa: CASSQPGLAGYRELFF; CDR3nt: TGCGCCAGCAGCCAACCGGGACTAGCGGGGTATCGGGAGCTGTTTTTT
v_gene: TRBV10-3; abundance: -; j_gene: TRBJ1-1; d_gene: -; CDR3aa: CAISATGVNTEAFF; CDR3nt: TGTGCCATCAGTGCTACAGGAGTGAACACTGAAGCTTTCTTT
v_gene: TRBV9; abundance: -; j_gene: TRBJ1-4; d_gene: TRBD1; CDR3aa: CASSATGATNEKLFF; CDR3nt: TGTGCCAGCAGCGCCACAGGGGCAACTAATGAAAAACTGTTTTTT
v_gene: TRBV27; abundance: -; j_gene: TRBJ1-1; d_gene: TRBD1; CDR3aa: CASRTTGRTNTEAFF; CDR3nt: TGTGCCAGCCGCACGACAGGGCGTACGAACACTGAAGCTTTCTTT
v_gene: TRBV28; abundance: -; j_gene: TRBJ1-1; d_gene: -; CDR3aa: CASTGVFTEAFF; CDR3nt: TGTGCCAGCACAGGGGTCTTCACTGAAGCTTTCTTT
v_gene: TRBV5-5; abundance: few; j_gene: TRBJ2-7; d_gene: -; CDR3aa: CASSFSGSYEQYF; CDR3nt: TGTGCCAGCAGCTTCAGCGGTAGCTACGAGCAGTACTTC
v_gene: TRBV5-1; abundance: -; j_gene: TRBJ2-3; d_gene: TRBD2; CDR3aa: CASSPSGGNTDTQYF; CDR3nt: TGCGCCAGCAGCCCCAGCGGGGGGAACACAGATACGCAGTATTTT
v_gene: TRBV29-1; abundance: -; j_gene: TRBJ1-2; d_gene: TRBD1; CDR3aa: CSVGQGAFGYTF; CDR3nt: TGCAGCGTTGGACAGGGGGCATTTGGCTACACCTTC
v_gene: TRBV29-1; abundance: -; j_gene: TRBJ2-5; d_gene: -; CDR3aa: CSARRDTKETQYF; CDR3nt: TGCAGCGCCCGCCGGGACACAAAAGAGACCCAGTACTTC
v_gene: TRBV5-1; abundance: -; j_gene: TRBJ2-7; d_gene: TRBD1; CDR3aa: CASSSWDRGLGEQYF; CDR3nt: TGCGCCAGCAGCTCGTGGGACAGGGGGCTTGGCGAGCAGTACTTC
v_gene: TRBV28; abundance: -; j_gene: TRBJ2-5; d_gene: TRBD1; CDR3aa: CASSVRGREETQYF; CDR3nt: TGTGCCAGCAGTGTTAGGGGGCGCGAAGAGACCCAGTACTTC
v_gene: TRBV7-3; abundance: -; j_gene: TRBJ2-3; d_gene: TRBD2; CDR3aa: CASSFGTSGISDTQYF; CDR3nt: TGTGCCAGCAGCTTTGGGACTAGCGGGATCTCAGATACGCAGTATTTT